This is a list of T cell receptor beta chains from one sample in a study of shared clonotypes between healthy human individuals. Method: immunoSEQ multiplex PCR; TCRdb's copy keeps in-frame clones and lacks some. There are about 2.3 million clones in the sample; more than 80% occur only once, and about 0.39% lies in the top ten. The material sequenced was naive CD4+ T cells from PBMCs. The receptors come from a man aged 18 to 30 in good health. Some clones in this sample may be carry-over from other donors' samples. CDR3s include the opening cysteine and the closing phenylalanine or tryptophan. A D gene is named only where the DNA matches it firmly.

TRBV6-5	TRBJ2-1	NA	CASRRTGGSYNEQFF	TGTGCCAGCAGACGTACTGGGGGCTCCTACAATGAGCAGTTCTTC
TRBV27	TRBJ2-3	TRBD1	CASSLVRGRMDTQYF	TGTGCCAGCAGTTTAGTCAGGGGGCGTATGGATACGCAGTATTTT
TRBV5-1	TRBJ1-5	NA	CASSPSGGGQPQHF	TGCGCCAGCAGCCCTTCGGGGGGCGGTCAGCCCCAGCATTTT
TRBV5-1	TRBJ2-7	NA	CASSGSGTPYEQYF	TGCGCCAGCAGCGGATCCGGGACCCCCTACGAGCAGTACTTC
TRBV28	TRBJ2-5	NA	CASSHRSGTPQETQYF	TGTGCCAGCAGCCACAGGTCCGGGACCCCGCAAGAGACCCAGTACTTC
TRBV29-1	TRBJ2-5	TRBD1	CSVEGGRGWETQYF	TGCAGCGTTGAAGGGGGCAGGGGGTGGGAGACCCAGTACTTC
TRBV7-8	TRBJ2-1	NA	CASSLGQRVEQFF	TGTGCCAGCAGCCTGGGACAACGGGTGGAGCAGTTCTTC
TRBV29-1	TRBJ2-7	NA	CSVDTAGSYEQYF	TGCAGCGTTGACACAGCGGGCTCCTACGAGCAGTACTTC
TRBV6-6	TRBJ2-2	NA	CASSRNTGELFF	TGTGCCAGCAGCCGTAACACCGGGGAGCTGTTTTTT
TRBV6-5	TRBJ2-5	NA	CASSRGIRIETQYF	TGTGCCAGCAGCCGGGGTATTAGGATCGAGACCCAGTACTTC
TRBV7-7	TRBJ2-3	NA	CASSSDRNTDTQYF	TGTGCCAGCAGCTCCGACAGGAACACAGATACGCAGTATTTT
TRBV6-6	TRBJ2-7	TRBD1	CASSYLGGTGAYEQYF	TGTGCCAGCAGTTACCTCGGTGGGACAGGTGCCTACGAGCAGTACTTC
TRBV19	TRBJ2-1	NA	CASSIGPPAYNEQFF	TGTGCCAGTAGTATAGGCCCCCCCGCCTACAATGAGCAGTTCTTC
TRBV30	TRBJ1-1	NA	CAWSAHWNTEAFF	TGTGCCTGGAGTGCGCACTGGAACACTGAAGCTTTCTTT